The T cell receptor beta chain described here comes from a study of early T cells in non-severe SARS-CoV-2 infection. TCRdb reprocessed the 5' RACE reads with MiXCR, giving one entry per CDR3 protein. The sample lists some 71,000 distinct CDR3 sequences, roughly an eighth seen once, with 11% to 15% in the top ten. Trimming left V 3 bases short and J 6 bases short, with 18 bases between. The CDR3 is made up of 15 amino acids. In germline, CDR1 is MNHEY, CDR2 SMNVEV (reference sequence). This clonotype occurred many times. The genes are TRBV27 and TRBJ2-7, with D possibly being TRBD2 (7 bases). Sequencing used whole blood. The TCR originated in an adult who was a healthcare worker with PCR-confirmed SARS-CoV-2 infection or an uninfected control (not recorded which). The CDR3 sequence: CASSFRGAGVLEQYF. The CDR3, as DNA: TGTGCCAGCAGTTTTCGGGGGGCCGGGGTGCTCGAGCAGTACTTC.